A selection of T cell receptor beta chains follows, all from one sample in a study of vaccination and CD4 T cells after COVID-19. Their antigen targets remain unknown. Using its own MiXCR run on the PCR reads, TCRdb lists one record per CDR3 protein. The table records approximately 2,800 distinct CDR3 sequences, 22% of them present only once. Specimen: CD4+ T cells from blood, cultured in vitro. Receptor source: a human donor who had recovered from COVID-19. CDR3s include the opening cysteine and the closing phenylalanine or tryptophan. The D gene is left open where the match is weak. Part of the rows lack a size; the others show once, few, many or a class for expanded clones.

size,D,J,V,CDR3,DNA
NA,TRBD1,TRBJ1-6,TRBV20-1,CSARTGGLSSDSPLHF,TGCAGTGCGCGGACAGGGGGCTTAAGTTCAGATTCACCCCTCCACTTT
few,NA,TRBJ1-3,TRBV30,CAWRTSGNTIYF,TGTGCCTGGAGGACCTCTGGAAACACCATATATTTT
few,NA,TRBJ2-1,TRBV2,CASMLRVYNEQFF,TGTGCCAGCATGCTCAGGGTCTACAATGAGCAGTTCTTC
few,NA,TRBJ2-2,TRBV12-3/TRBV12-4,CASSLLITGELFF,TGTGCCAGCAGTTTACTCATTACCGGGGAGCTGTTTTTT
NA,TRBD1,TRBJ2-1,TRBV7-9,CASSFDRGSYNEQFF,TGTGCCAGCAGCTTCGACAGGGGTTCCTACAATGAGCAGTTCTTC
NA,NA,TRBJ2-5,TRBV23-1,CASSLTDSFQETQYF,TGTGCCAGCAGCCTAACGGACAGTTTCCAAGAGACCCAGTACTTC
NA,NA,TRBJ2-7,TRBV19,CASSRTERSEQYF,TGTGCCAGTAGCCGGACGGAACGCTCCGAGCAGTACTTC
NA,TRBD1,TRBJ1-2,TRBV14,CASSSRQGALEGYTF,TGTGCCAGCAGCTCCCGACAGGGGGCTTTGGAGGGCTACACCTTC
medium-sized,TRBD1,TRBJ2-3,TRBV20-1,CSAMSGTGSTDTQYF,TGCAGTGCTATGTCCGGGACAGGCAGCACAGATACGCAGTATTTT
NA,NA,TRBJ2-7,TRBV2,CASSEETLYEQYF,TGTGCCAGCAGTGAAGAGACTTTGTACGAGCAGTACTTC
NA,TRBD1,TRBJ1-2,TRBV28,CASSPSPGGGGYGYTF,TGTGCCAGCAGTCCCAGCCCAGGGGGCGGTGGGTATGGCTACACCTTC
medium-sized,NA,TRBJ1-1,TRBV7-2,CASSLARKSTMEAREAFF,TGTGCCAGCAGCCTCGCCCGCAAATCCACTATGGAAGCCCGTGAAGCTTTCTTT
NA,TRBD1,TRBJ2-7,TRBV12-3/TRBV12-4,CASSPDRVKQYF,TGTGCCAGCAGTCCGGACAGGGTAAAGCAGTACTTC
NA,NA,TRBJ1-2,TRBV7-9,CASSFMGGANYGYTF,TGTGCCAGCAGCTTTATGGGCGGGGCTAACTATGGCTACACCTTC
NA,TRBD2,TRBJ2-1,TRBV2,CASARGGPKLNEQFF,TGTGCCAGCGCGCGGGGGGGCCCTAAGTTAAATGAGCAGTTCTTC
medium-sized,TRBD2,TRBJ2-5,TRBV6-1,CASSLLAGVSGKTQYF,TGTGCCAGCAGCCTTCTAGCGGGAGTCTCAGGGAAGACCCAGTACTTC
NA,NA,TRBJ2-2,TRBV20-1,CSARVGGPSNTGELFF,TGCAGTGCTAGAGTCGGGGGACCTTCAAACACCGGGGAGCTGTTTTTT
NA,NA,TRBJ1-1,TRBV5-4,CASSEHDTEAFF,TGTGCCAGCTCGGAACACGACACTGAAGCTTTCTTT
NA,TRBD2,TRBJ2-5,TRBV4-1,CASSQGLAGTHQETQYF,TGCGCCAGCAGCCAAGGACTAGCGGGGACCCACCAAGAGACCCAGTACTTC
NA,TRBD1,TRBJ1-1,TRBV10-3,CAISEPRDRGSNTEAFF,TGTGCCATCAGTGAGCCACGGGACAGGGGGTCGAACACTGAAGCTTTCTTT
few,TRBD1,TRBJ2-3,TRBV6-1,CASREGQGLIDTQYF,TGTGCCAGCAGGGAGGGACAGGGGTTAATAGATACGCAGTATTTT
NA,NA,TRBJ1-6,TRBV27,CASSFGIFNGSPLHF,TGTGCCAGCAGTTTCGGTATTTTTAATGGGTCACCCCTCCACTTT
NA,NA,TRBJ2-3,TRBV20-1,CSPQVPDTQYF,TGCAGTCCGCAGGTTCCAGATACGCAGTATTTT
NA,NA,TRBJ1-2,TRBV6-1,CASIMGDYGYTF,TGTGCCAGCATTATGGGAGACTATGGCTACACCTTC